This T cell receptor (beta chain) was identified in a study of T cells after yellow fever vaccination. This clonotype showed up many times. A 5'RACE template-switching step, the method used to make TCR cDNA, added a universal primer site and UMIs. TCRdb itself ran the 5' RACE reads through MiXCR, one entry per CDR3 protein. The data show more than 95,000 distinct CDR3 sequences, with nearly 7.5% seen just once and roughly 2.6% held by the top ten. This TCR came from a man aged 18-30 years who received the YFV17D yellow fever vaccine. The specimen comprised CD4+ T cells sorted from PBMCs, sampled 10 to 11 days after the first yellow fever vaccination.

For the CDR3, the DNA is TGTGCCAGCAGCCAAGGAGGGACGGGTAGCAATCAGCCCCAGCATTTT. It translates to CASSQGGTGSNQPQHF. This sequence joins TRBV3-1 and TRBJ1-5, with a possible D match to TRBD1 (5 bases). V shed 1 base and J shed 0 bases, with 10 bases lying between them. The CDR3 totals 16 residues. From germline, CDR1 is LGHDT and CDR2 YNNKEL (reference sequence).